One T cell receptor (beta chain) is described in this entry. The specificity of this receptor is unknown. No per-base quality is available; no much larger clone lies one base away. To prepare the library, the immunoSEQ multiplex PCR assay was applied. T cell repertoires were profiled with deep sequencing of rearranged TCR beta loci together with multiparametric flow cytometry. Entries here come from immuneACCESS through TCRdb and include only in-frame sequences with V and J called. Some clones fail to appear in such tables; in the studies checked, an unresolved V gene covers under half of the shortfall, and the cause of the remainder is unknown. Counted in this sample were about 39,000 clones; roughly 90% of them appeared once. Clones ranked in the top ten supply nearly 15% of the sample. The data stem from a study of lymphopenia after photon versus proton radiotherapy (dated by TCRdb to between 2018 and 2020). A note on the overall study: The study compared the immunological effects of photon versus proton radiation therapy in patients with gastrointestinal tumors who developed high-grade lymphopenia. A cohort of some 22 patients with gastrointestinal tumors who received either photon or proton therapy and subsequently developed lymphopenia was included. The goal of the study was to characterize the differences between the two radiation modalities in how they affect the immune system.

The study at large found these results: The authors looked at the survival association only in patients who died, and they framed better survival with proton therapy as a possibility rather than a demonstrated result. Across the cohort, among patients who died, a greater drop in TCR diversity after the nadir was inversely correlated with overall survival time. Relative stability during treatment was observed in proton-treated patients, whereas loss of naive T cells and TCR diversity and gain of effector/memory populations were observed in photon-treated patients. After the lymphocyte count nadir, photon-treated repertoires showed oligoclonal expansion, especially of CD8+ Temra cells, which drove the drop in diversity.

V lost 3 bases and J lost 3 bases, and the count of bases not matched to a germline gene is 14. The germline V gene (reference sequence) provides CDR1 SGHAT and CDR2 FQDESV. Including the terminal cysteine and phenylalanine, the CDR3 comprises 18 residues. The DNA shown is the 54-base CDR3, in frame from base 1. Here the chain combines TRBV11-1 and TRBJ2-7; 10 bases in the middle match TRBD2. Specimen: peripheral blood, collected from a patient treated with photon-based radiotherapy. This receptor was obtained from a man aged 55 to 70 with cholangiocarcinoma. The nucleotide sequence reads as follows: TGTGCCAGCAGCTTGGTCGCTAGCGGGAGAGCAGGGGGCTACGAGCAGTACTTC. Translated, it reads CASSLVASGRAGGYEQYF.